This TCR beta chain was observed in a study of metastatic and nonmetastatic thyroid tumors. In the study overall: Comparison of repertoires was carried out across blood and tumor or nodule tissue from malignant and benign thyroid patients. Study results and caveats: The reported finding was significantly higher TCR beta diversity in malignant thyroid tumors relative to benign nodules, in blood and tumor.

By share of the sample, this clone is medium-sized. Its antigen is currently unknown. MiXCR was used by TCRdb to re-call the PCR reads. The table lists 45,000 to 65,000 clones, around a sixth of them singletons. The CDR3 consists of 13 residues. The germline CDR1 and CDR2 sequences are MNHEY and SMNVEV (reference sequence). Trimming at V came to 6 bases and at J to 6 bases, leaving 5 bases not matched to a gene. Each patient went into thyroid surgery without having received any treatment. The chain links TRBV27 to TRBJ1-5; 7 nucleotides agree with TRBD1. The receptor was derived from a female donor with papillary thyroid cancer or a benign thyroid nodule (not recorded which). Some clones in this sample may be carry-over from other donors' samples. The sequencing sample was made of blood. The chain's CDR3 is CASRDRFGQPQHF. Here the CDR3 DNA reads TGTGCCAGCAGGGACAGGTTCGGTCAGCCCCAGCATTTT.